The present TCR beta chain was sequenced within a study of blood T cell repertoires in COVID-19. Overall study context: COVID-19 samples, acute and convalescent, were from the United States, Italy and Spain.

CDR3 length: 15 residues. Germline V gene data show CDR1 as MNHEY and CDR2 as SVGEGT. Trimming pared 2 bases from V and 5 bases from J, leaving 13 bases between. As processed by the authors: How many nucleated cells were present was estimated from reference gene primer amplification. Data came from immunoSEQ multiplex PCR; TCRdb stores just in-frame clones and leaves some out. V, J and clone size derive from that table, while D and trimming were established from the DNA sequence. The table shows more than 300,000 clones, with around 86% occurring only once. The Seattle site enrolled patients during active infection and followed them longitudinally.

This rearrangement joins TRBV6-2 or TRBV6-3 to TRBJ1-5, with D possibly matching TRBD1 (6 bases). The material sequenced was peripheral blood. This sequence was found in a woman aged 50 to 60 with COVID-19, enrolled during active disease. DNA of the CDR3: TGTGCCAGCAGTTACCCATGGGGGCGCGATCAGCCCCAGCATTTT. This gives the protein CASSYPWGRDQPQHF.